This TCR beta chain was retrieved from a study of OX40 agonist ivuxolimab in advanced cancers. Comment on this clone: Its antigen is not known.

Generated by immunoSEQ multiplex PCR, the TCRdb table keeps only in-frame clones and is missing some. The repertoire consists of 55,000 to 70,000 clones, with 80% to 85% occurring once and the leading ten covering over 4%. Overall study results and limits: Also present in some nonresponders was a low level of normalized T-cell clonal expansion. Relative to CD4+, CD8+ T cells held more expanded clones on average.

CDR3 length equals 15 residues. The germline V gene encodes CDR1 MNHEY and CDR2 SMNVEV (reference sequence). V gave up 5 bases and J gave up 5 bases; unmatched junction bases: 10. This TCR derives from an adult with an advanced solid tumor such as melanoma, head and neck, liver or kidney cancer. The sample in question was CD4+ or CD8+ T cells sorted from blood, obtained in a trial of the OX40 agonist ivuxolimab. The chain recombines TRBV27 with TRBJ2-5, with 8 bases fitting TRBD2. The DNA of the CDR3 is TGTGCCAGCAGTCCTACTCCGGGACTAGGGGAGACCCAGTACTTC. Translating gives CASSPTPGLGETQYF.